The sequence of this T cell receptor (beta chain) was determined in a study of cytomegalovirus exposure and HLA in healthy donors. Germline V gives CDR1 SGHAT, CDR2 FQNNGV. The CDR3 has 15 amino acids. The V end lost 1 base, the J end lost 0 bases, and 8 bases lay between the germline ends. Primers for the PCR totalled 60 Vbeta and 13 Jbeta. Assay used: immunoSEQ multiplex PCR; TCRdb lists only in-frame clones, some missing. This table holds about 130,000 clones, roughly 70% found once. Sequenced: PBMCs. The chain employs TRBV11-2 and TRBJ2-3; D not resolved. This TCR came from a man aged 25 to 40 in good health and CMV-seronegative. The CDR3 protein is CASSLGTISTDTQYF. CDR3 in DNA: TGTGCCAGCAGCTTAGGTACTATTAGCACAGATACGCAGTATTTT.